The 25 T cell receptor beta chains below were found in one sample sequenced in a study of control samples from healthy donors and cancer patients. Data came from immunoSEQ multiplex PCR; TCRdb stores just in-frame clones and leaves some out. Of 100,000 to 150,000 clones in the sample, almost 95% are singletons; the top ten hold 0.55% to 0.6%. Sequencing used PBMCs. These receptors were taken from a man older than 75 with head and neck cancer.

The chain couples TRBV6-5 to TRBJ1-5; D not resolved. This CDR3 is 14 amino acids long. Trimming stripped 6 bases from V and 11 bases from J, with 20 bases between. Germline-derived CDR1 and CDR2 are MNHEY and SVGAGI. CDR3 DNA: TGTGCCAGCAGCATCAGCCGGGGTTCTTTGGCCCAGCATTTT. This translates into CASSISRGSLAQHF.

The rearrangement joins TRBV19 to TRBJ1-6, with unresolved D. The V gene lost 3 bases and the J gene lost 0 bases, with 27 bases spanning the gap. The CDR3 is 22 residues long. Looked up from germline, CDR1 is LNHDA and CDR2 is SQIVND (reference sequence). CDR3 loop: CASSIHPRQTRLPGSYNSPLHF. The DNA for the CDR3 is TGTGCCAGTAGTATCCACCCTCGGCAGACGCGCCTCCCCGGCTCCTATAATTCACCCCTCCACTTT.

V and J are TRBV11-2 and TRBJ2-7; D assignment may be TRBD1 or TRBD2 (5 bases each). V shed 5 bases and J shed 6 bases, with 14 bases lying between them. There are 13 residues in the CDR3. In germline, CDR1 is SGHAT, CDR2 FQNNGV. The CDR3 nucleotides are TGTGCCAGCAGCCCCGGGACCACCCGCGAGCAGTACTTC. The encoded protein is CASSPGTTREQYF. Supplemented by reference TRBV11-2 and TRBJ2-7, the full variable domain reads EAGVAQSPRYKIIEKRQSVAFWCNPISGHATLYWYQQILGQGPKLLIQFQNNGVVDDSQLPKDRFSAERLKGVDSTLKIQPAKLEDSAVYLCASSPGTTREQYFGPGTRLTVT.

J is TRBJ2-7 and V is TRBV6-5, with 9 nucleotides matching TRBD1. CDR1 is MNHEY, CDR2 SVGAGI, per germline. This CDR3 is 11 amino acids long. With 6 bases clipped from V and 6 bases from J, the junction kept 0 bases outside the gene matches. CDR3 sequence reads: CASRDRGEQYF. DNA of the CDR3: TGTGCCAGCAGGGACAGGGGCGAGCAGTACTTC.

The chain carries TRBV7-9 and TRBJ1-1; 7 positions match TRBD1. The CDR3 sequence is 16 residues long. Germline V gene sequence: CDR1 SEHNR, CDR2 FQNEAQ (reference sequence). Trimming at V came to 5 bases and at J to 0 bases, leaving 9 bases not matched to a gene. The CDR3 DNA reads TGTGCCAGCAGCAGTTCAGGACAGGATATGAACACTGAAGCTTTCTTT. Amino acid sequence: CASSSSGQDMNTEAFF.

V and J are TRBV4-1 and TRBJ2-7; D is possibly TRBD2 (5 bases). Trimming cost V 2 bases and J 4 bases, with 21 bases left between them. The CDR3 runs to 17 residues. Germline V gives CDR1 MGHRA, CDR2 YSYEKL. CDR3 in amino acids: CASSQRAPEEDIYEQYF. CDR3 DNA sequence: TGCGCCAGCAGCCAACGCGCGCCGGAGGAGGATATATACGAGCAGTACTTC.

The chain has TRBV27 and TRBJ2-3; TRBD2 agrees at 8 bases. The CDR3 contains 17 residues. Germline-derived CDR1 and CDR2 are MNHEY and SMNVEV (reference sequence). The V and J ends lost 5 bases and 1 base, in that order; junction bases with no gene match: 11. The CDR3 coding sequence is TGTGCCAGCAGTACCACCCGGGGGGGACGGGGCACAGATACGCAGTATTTT. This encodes CASSTTRGGRGTDTQYF.

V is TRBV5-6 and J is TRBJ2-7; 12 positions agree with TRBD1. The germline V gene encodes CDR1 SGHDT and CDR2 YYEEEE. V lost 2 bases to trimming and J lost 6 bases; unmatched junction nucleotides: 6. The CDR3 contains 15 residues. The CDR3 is CASSFSGTGGFEQYF. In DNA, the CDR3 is TGTGCCAGCAGCTTTTCCGGGACAGGGGGCTTCGAGCAGTACTTC.

CDR3 region: CASRSQGSYGYTF. The DNA for the CDR3 is TGTGCCAGCAGGTCCCAGGGGAGCTATGGCTACACCTTC. The chain carries TRBV2 and TRBJ1-2; the D gene is possibly TRBD1 (6 bases). The germline gives CDR1 SNHLY, CDR2 FYNNEI. Trimming pared 6 bases from V and 4 bases from J, leaving 12 bases between. The CDR3 runs 13 residues.

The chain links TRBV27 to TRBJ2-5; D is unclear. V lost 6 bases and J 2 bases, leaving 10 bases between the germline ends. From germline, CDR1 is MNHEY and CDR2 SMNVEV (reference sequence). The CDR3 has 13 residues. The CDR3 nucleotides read TGTGCCAGCAGCAATGTACAGCAAGAGACCCAGTACTTC. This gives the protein CASSNVQQETQYF.

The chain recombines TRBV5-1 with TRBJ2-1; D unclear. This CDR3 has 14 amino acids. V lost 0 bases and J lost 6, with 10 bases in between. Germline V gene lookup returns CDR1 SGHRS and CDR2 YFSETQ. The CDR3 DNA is TGCGCCAGCAGCTTGGAAGCCCCCCTCAATGAGCAGTTCTTC. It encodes CASSLEAPLNEQFF.

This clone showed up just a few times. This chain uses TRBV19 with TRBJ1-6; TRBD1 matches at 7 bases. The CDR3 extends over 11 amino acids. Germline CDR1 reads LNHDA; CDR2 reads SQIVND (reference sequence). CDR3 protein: CAGQINSPLHF. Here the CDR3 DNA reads TGTGCGGGACAGATAAATTCACCCCTCCACTTT.

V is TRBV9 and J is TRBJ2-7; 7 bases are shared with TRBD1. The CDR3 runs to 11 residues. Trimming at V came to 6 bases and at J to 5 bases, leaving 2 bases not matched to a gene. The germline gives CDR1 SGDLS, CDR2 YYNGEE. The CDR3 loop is CASIDRDEQYF. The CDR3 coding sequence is TGTGCCAGCATAGACAGGGACGAGCAGTACTTC.

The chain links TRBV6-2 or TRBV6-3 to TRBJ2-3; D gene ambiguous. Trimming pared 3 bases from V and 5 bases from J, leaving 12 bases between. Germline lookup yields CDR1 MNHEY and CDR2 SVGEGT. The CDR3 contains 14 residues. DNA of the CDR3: TGTGCCAGCAGTTATCCAGCAATGAGAGATACGCAGTATTTT. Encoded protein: CASSYPAMRDTQYF.

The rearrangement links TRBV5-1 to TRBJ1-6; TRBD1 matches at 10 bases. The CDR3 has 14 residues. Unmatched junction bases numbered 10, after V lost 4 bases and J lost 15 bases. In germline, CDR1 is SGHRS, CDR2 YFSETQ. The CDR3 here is CASSKDRGRSLLHF. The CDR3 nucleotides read TGCGCCAGCAGCAAGGACAGGGGGAGATCGCTCCTCCACTTT.

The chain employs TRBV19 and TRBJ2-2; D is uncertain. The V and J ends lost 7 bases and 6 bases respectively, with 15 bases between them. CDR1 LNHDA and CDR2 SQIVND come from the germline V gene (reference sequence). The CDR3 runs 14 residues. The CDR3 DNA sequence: TGTGCCAGTACTCGAGCCCTAATCGCCGGGGAGCTGTTTTTT. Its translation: CASTRALIAGELFF.

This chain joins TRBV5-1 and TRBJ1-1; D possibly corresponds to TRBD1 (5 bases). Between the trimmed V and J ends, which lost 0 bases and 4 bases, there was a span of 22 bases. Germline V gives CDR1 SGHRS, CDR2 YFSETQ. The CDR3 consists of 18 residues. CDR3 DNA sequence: TGCGCCAGCAGCTTGGGCCCGCCGGGCCGGGGGGGGAGCACTGAAGCTTTCTTT. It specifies CASSLGPPGRGGSTEAFF. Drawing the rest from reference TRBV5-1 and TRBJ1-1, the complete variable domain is KAGVTQTPRYLIKTRGQQVTLSCSPISGHRSVSWYQQTPGQGLQFLFEYFSETQRNKGNFPGRFSGRQFSNSRSEMNVSTLELGDSALYLCASSLGPPGRGGSTEAFFGQGTRLTVV.

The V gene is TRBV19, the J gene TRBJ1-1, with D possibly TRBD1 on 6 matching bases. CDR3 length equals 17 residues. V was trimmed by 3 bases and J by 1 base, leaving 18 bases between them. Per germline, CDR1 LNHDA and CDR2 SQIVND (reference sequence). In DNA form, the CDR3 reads TGTGCCAGTAGTATCCGGGGGGGGCAAGCGAGGAACACTGAAGCTTTCTTT. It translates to CASSIRGGQARNTEAFF.

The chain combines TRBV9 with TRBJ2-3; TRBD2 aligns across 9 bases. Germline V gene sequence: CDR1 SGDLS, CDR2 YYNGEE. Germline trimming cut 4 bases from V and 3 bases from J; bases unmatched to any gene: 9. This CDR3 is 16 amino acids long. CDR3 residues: CASSMLAGDFTDTQYF. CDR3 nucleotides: TGTGCCAGCAGCATGTTAGCGGGGGACTTTACAGATACGCAGTATTTT.

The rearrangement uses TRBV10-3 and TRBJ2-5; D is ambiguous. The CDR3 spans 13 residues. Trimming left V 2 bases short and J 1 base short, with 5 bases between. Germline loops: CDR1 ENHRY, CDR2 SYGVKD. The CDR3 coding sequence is TGTGCCATCAGTGAGCCGTTCCAAGAGACCCAGTACTTC. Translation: CAISEPFQETQYF.

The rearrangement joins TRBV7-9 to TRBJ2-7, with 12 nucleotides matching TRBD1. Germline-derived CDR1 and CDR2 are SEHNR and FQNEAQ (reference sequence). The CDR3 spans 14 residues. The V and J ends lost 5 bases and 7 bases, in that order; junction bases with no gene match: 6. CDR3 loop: CASSLGQGAGEQYF. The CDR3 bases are TGTGCCAGCAGCCTGGGACAGGGGGCTGGAGAGCAGTACTTC.

For the CDR3, the DNA is TGTGCCAGTAGTATAGCGGCGGGGGGTAAGTTCTTC. Its translation: CASSIAAGGKFF. The chain links TRBV19 to TRBJ2-1; 8 positions agree with TRBD2. Losses at the gene ends were 1 base for V and 14 bases for J; bases not matched to a gene: 4. This CDR3 is built from 12 residues. Germline V lookup: CDR1 LNHDA, CDR2 SQIVND (reference sequence).

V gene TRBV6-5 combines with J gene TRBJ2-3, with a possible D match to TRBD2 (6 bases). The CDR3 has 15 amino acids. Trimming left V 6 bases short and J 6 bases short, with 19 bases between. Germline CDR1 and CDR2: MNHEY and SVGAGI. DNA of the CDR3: TGTGCCAGCAGCCCCCTCCGCGGGGACGGCGATACGCAGTATTTT. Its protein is CASSPLRGDGDTQYF.

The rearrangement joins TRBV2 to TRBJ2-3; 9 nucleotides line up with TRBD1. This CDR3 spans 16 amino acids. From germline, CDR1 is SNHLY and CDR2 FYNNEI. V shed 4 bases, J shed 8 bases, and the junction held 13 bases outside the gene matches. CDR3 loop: CASSGGQGLLLGTQYF. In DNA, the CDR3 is TGTGCCAGCAGTGGAGGACAGGGGCTCTTGCTTGGTACGCAGTATTTT.

The chain's CDR3 is CASSFKGHEAFF. The CDR3 DNA is TGCGCCAGCAGCTTTAAGGGGCATGAAGCTTTCTTT. The J gene is TRBJ1-1, the V gene TRBV5-1; the D gene is possibly TRBD1 (5 bases). The V gene's germline CDR1 is SGHRS and CDR2 YFSETQ. The CDR3 runs to 12 residues. Trimming removed 2 bases at V and 7 bases at J, with 9 bases between.